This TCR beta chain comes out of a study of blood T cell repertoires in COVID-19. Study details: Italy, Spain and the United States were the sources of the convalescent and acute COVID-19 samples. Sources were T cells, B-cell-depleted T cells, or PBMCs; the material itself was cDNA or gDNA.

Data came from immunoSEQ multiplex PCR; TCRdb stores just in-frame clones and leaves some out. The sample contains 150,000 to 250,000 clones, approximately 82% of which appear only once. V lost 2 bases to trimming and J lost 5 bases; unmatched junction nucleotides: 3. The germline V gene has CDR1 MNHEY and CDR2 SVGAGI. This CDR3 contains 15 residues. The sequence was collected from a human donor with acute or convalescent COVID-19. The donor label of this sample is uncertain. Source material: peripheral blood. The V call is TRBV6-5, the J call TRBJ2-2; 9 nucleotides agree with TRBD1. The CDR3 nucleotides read TGTGCCAGCAGTTACAACAGGGGGCAAACCGGGGAGCTGTTTTTT. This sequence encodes CASSYNRGQTGELFF.